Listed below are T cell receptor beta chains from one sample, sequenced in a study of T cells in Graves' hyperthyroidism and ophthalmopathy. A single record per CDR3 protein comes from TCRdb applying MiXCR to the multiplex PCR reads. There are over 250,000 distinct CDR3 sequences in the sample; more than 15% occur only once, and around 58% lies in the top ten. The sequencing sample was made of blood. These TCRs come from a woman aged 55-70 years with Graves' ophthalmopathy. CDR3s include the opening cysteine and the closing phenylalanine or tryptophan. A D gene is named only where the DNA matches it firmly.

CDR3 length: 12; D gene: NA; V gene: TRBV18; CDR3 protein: CASSPPGETQYF
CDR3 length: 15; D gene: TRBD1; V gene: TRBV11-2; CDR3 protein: CASSRTGRLYNEQFF
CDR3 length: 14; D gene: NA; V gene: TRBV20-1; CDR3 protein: CSAALAGITYEQYF
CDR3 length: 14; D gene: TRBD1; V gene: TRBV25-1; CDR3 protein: CASSETGQNQPQHF
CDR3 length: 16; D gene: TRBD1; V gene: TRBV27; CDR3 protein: CASSNYRGGLNTEAFF
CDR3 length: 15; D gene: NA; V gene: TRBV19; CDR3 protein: CASSMGRPGRETQYF
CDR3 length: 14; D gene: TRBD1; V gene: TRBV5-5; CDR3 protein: CASSLRGQNTEAFF
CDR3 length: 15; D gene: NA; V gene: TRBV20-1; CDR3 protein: CSAGESSSGANVLTF
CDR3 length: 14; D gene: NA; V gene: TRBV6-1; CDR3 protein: CASSSGTGVGPQHF
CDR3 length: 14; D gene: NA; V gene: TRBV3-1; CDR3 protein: CASSQPRVTDTQYF
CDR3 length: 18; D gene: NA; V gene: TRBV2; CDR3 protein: CASSGRQGRGTTDYEQYF
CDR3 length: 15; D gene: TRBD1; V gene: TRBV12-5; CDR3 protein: CASGLRQGKDEKLFF
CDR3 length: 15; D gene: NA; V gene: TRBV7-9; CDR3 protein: CASSGPGTGANVLTF
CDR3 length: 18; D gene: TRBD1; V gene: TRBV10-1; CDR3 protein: CASVGEGAPAPANEKLFF
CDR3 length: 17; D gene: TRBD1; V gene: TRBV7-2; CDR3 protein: CASSFGQDFGGKNIQYF
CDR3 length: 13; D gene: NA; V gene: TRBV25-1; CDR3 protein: CASSNVGDGGYTF
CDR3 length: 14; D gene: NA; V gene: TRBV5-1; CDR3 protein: CASSLITGSDEQYF
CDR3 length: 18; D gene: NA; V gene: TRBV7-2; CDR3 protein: CASSLEVWGRDYNSPLHF
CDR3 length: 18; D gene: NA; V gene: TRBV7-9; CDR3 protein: CASSLEASLGASNQPQHF
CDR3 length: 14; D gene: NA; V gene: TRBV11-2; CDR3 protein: CASSLTIRGYEQYF
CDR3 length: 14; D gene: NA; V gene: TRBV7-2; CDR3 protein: CASSPGIPGSGQYF
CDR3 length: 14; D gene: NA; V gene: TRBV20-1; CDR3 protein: CSARAAGRNSPLHF
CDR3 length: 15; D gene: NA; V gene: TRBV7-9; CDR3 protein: CASTLDRFLTDTQYF
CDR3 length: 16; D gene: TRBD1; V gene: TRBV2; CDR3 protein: CASSALGQGLNEKLFF
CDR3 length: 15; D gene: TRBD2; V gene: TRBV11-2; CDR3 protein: CASSLSGVDTYEQYF
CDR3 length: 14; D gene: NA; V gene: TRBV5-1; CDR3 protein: CASSLISSTDTQYF
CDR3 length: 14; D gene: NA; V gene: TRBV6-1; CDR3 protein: CASSPGTGMGDQYF
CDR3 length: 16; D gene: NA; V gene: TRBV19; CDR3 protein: CASSIQGRLSTDTQYF
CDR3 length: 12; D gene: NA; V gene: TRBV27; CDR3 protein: CASSFWNQPQQF
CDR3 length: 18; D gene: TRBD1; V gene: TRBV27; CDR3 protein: CASSLFASGGLSGNTIYF
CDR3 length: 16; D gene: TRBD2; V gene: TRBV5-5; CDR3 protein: CASSLAMGGDLYEQYF
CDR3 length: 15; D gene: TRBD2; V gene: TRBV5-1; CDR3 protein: CASSTGLAAQETQYF
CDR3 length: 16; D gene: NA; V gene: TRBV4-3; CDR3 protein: CASSQDVLVVNEKLFF
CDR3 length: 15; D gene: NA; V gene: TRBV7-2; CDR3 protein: CASSNGPLSGYGYTF
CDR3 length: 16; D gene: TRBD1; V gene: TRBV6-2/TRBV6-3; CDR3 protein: CASSATGQGTGQPQHF
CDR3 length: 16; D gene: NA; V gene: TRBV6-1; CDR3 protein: CASSYPGDTSNQPQHF